The clone carrying this T cell receptor (beta chain) has just a few counts. Trimming shortened V by 4 bases and J by 6 bases, and 13 bases separated the two germline ends. CDR3 length: 14 amino acids. CDR1 is PRHDT and CDR2 is FYEKMQ in the germline V gene (reference sequence). Clones were read by immunoSEQ multiplex PCR, and TCRdb kept only the in-frame ones, dropping some. This table holds roughly 250,000 clones, approximately 80% found once. The data stem from a study of blood T cell repertoires in COVID-19. Turning to the study itself: The United States, Italy and Spain supplied acute and convalescent COVID-19 samples. In each case, the material was cDNA or gDNA derived from T cells, B-cell-depleted T cells, or PBMCs.

V usage is TRBV13 and J usage is TRBJ1-5; D perhaps matches TRBD1 (6 bases). What was sequenced was peripheral blood. This receptor was taken from a human donor in a cohort sampled during active COVID-19. The CDR3 sequence: CASSSRTDRQPQHF. CDR3 bases: TGTGCCAGCAGCTCCCGGACAGACCGTCAGCCCCAGCATTTT.